The 7 T cell receptor beta chains reported below all come from one sample, sequenced in a study of blood T cells in healthy people across ages. A second PCR of about 7 to 11 cycles used a sample-barcoded 5' primer and a J-beta primer mix. TCRdb itself ran the 5' RACE reads through MiXCR, one entry per CDR3 protein. This table holds around 1,700,000 distinct CDR3 sequences, roughly 30% found once. Source material: blood. The source is a woman younger than 45 in good health.

Regarding this clonotype: One junction end disagrees with the germline gene, perhaps due to a read error. This chain joins TRBV20-1 and TRBJ1-4, with D unclear. The CDR3 has 16 residues. Germline V gives CDR1 DFQATT, CDR2 SNEGSKA (reference sequence). This chain's CDR3 is CIARSPGGIFNEKLFF. CDR3 DNA: TGCATTGCTAGGTCCCCAGGAGGGATTTTTAATGAAAAACTGTTTTTT.

This clonotype occurred a few times. The rearrangement joins TRBV12-5 to TRBJ1-1; no clear D. Germline CDR1 reads LGHNT; CDR2 reads FRNRAP. V was shortened by 5 bases and J by 1 base, with 14 bases between the two germline ends. The CDR3 is 15 residues long. CDR3 loop: CASGDNAVRNTEAFF. The DNA of the CDR3 is TGTGCTAGTGGTGACAATGCTGTAAGGAACACTGAAGCTTTCTTT. Looking up the rest from reference TRBV12-5 and TRBJ1-1 gives the full variable domain: DARVTQTPRHKVTEMGQEVTMRCQPILGHNTVFWYRQTMMQGLELLAYFRNRAPLDDSGMPKDRFSAEMPDATLATLKIQPSEPRDSAVYFCASGDNAVRNTEAFFGQGTRLTVV.

This clonotype was counted at least ten times. This chain connects TRBV20-1 to TRBJ2-1; 11 nucleotides line up with TRBD2. Germline CDR1 DFQATT, CDR2 SNEGSKA (reference sequence). The J segment lost 8 bases and the V segment lost 7 bases, leaving 13 bases of the junction unmatched. CDR3 length equals 15 residues. The CDR3 region has the DNA TGCAGTGTCAGACCCCTAGCGGGAGGTCTAGATGAGCAGTTCTTC. Encoded protein: CSVRPLAGGLDEQFF.

Remarks on this clonotype: Compared with germline, one end of the junction differs, possibly owing to a read error. The chain uses TRBV12-3 or TRBV12-4 and TRBJ2-1, with 8 bases lining up with TRBD2. The CDR3 runs to 15 residues. In nucleotides, the CDR3 is TGTTCCAGCAGTCTCCTAGCGGGTCAAAACGGTGAGCAGTTCTTC. Translation: CSSSLLAGQNGEQFF.

The J gene is TRBJ2-3, the V gene TRBV24-1; 9 nucleotides match TRBD1. This CDR3 is built from 16 residues. Germline V gene lookup returns CDR1 KGHDR and CDR2 SFDVKD. Trimming removed 1 base from V and 3 bases from J; junction bases left unmatched: 4. CDR3 in DNA: TGTGCCACCAGTGATTTAACAGGGGGCCGAACAGATACGCAGTATTTT. It encodes CATSDLTGGRTDTQYF.

The chain has TRBV20-1 and TRBJ1-4, with a possible D match to TRBD1 (6 bases). The CDR3 totals 13 residues. Germline CDR1 is DFQATT and CDR2 is SNEGSKA (reference sequence). CDR3 region: CRTNRDENEKLFF. CDR3 nucleotide sequence: TGCAGGACCAACAGGGACGAGAATGAAAAACTGTTTTTT.

This clonotype showed up many times. The chain has TRBV29-1 and TRBJ2-1; maybe TRBD2 (5 bases). The CDR3 sequence is 13 residues long. The V and J ends lost 3 bases and 4 bases respectively, with 10 bases between them. Per germline, CDR1 SQVTM and CDR2 ANQGSEA. CDR3 sequence: CSVEPGEYNEQFF. The CDR3 DNA sequence: TGCAGCGTTGAGCCCGGGGAATACAATGAGCAGTTCTTC.